Presented here are 6 T cell receptor beta chains from one specimen sequenced in a study of response to subunit inactivated influenza vaccine (dated by TCRdb to the late 2010s). Library preparation was by RT-PCR. Sequencing used an Illumina HiSeq 2500. TCRdb passed the public sequencing reads through fastp at Q25 and MiXCR, retaining productive beta sequences. Rows merge per CDR3 protein into single entries with the most common DNA and genes. Recorded for this sample are around 790,000 distinct CDR3 sequences; approximately 22% of them occurred a single time. Jointly, the top ten make up roughly 10% of the sample. The input for sequencing was PBMCs from blood, taken less than 6 days after vaccination. The receptor set was obtained from a man aged 50 to 59 who received an inactivated influenza vaccine. Donor details come from another sample of the same person, matched by shared clones.

This clonotype was counted only a few times. The rearrangement uses TRBV6-4 and TRBJ2-3; D tentatively reads TRBD1 or TRBD2 (5 bases each). Germline values: CDR1 MRHNA, CDR2 SNTAGT. This CDR3 has 14 residues. V was trimmed by 2 bases and J by 4 bases, leaving 10 bases between them. CDR3: CASSDRDPPDTQYF. CDR3 coding DNA: TGTGCCAGCAGTGACCGGGACCCCCCAGATACGCAGTATTTT.

The chain has TRBV5-4 and TRBJ1-1; 8 bases align to TRBD1. The CDR3 spans 13 residues. The germline CDR1 and CDR2 sequences are SGHNT and YYREEE (reference sequence). Losses at the gene ends were 4 bases for V and 14 bases for J; bases not matched to a gene: 13. CDR3 in amino acids: CASSAGTGEPPFF. For the CDR3, the DNA is TGTGCCAGCAGCGCAGGGACAGGAGAGCCTCCCTTCTTT.

V is TRBV29-1 and J is TRBJ2-3, with D hard to call. The V gene's germline CDR1 is SQVTM and CDR2 ANQGSEA. The CDR3 runs 11 residues. V was shortened by 1 base and J by 7 bases, with 6 bases between the two germline ends. The CDR3 protein is CSVEGPNTQYF. CDR3 nucleotide sequence: TGCAGCGTTGAAGGGCCCAATACGCAGTATTTT.

This clonotype occurred a few times. The J gene is TRBJ2-3, the V gene TRBV5-1; 9 bases align to TRBD2. The CDR3 has 16 residues. The junction had 5 bases not matched to a gene; V was cut back by 2 bases and J by 1 base. Germline CDR1 SGHRS, CDR2 YFSETQ. CDR3 loop: CASSFRTSARTDTQYF. In DNA form, the CDR3 reads TGCGCCAGCAGCTTCAGGACTAGCGCGCGCACAGATACGCAGTATTTT. The full variable domain, its missing parts supplied by reference TRBV5-1 and TRBJ2-3, is KAGVTQTPRYLIKTRGQQVTLSCSPISGHRSVSWYQQTPGQGLQFLFEYFSETQRNKGNFPGRFSGRQFSNSRSEMNVSTLELGDSALYLCASSFRTSARTDTQYFGPGTRLTVL.

The V call is TRBV6-2 or TRBV6-3, the J call TRBJ2-7, with D possibly being TRBD1 (6 bases). The V gene's germline CDR1 is MNHEY and CDR2 SVGEGT. Trimming took 4 bases from V and 5 from J, leaving 18 bases between them. The CDR3 is 15 residues long. The CDR3 nucleotides are TGTGCCAGCAGTTTGGATACAACAGGGTCCGACGAGCAGTACTTC. Amino acids: CASSLDTTGSDEQYF.

This clonotype was observed at least ten times. This rearrangement joins TRBV12-3 or TRBV12-4 to TRBJ2-1; maybe TRBD2 (6 bases). The CDR3 has 12 residues. Trimming stripped 6 bases from V and 9 bases from J, with 12 bases between. As DNA, the CDR3 is TGTGCCAGCAGCCCCCCGGGACTTGAGCAGTTCTTC. Its protein product is CASSPPGLEQFF.